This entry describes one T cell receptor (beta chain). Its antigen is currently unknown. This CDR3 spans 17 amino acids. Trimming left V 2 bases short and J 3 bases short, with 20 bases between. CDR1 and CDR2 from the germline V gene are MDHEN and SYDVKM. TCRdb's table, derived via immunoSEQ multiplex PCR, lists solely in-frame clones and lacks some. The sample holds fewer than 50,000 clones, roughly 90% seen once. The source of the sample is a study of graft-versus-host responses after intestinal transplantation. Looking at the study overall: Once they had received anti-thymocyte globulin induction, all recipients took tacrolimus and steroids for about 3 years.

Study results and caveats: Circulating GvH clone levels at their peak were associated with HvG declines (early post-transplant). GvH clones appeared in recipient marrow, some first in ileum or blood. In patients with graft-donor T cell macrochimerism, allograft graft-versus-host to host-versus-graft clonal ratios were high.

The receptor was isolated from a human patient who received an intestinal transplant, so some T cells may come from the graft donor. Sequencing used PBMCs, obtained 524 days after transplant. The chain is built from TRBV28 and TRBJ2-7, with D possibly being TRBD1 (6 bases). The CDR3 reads CASSLTGKDLRGYEQYF. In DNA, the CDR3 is TGTGCCAGCAGTTTAACAGGGAAGGATCTTCGCGGCTACGAGCAGTACTTC.